This TCR beta chain emerged from a study of cytomegalovirus exposure and HLA in healthy donors. Findings and limits, study-wide: There was a cluster of highly shared sequence variants that was likely a sequencing artifact. Most TCR sequences were seen very rarely across donors, but some public TCRs occurred in many.

PCR amplification relied on 60 Vbeta primers (plus 13 Jbeta primers). Produced via immunoSEQ multiplex PCR; TCRdb's table is partial and in-frame only. The sample carries some 140,000 clones, approximately 77% recorded once. For this clone: Antigen: not known.

The ends were cut back, 6 bases at V and 1 base at J, with 13 bases in the middle. The length of the CDR3 is 15 residues. Germline loops: CDR1 MNHNS, CDR2 SASEGT. This receptor was identified in a woman aged 40 to 49 in good health and CMV-seronegative. The chain recombines TRBV6-1 with TRBJ1-3; D might be TRBD1 (6 bases). Sequencing input: PBMCs. In DNA form, the CDR3 reads TGTGCCAGCAGAATACAGGGAGAGTCTGGAAACACCATATATTTT. As protein: CASRIQGESGNTIYF.